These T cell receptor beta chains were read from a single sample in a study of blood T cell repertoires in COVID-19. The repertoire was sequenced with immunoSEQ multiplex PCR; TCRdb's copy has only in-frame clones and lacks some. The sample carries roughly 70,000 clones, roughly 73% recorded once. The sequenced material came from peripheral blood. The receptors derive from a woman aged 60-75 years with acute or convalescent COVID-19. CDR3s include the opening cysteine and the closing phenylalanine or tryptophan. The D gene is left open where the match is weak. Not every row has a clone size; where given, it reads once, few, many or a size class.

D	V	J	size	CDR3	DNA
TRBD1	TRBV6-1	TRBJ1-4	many	CASSDHGTGLEKLFF	TGTGCCAGCAGTGACCATGGGACAGGACTCGAAAAACTGTTTTTT
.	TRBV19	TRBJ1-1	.	CASSIRQTEAFF	TGTGCCAGTAGTATAAGACAGACTGAAGCTTTCTTT
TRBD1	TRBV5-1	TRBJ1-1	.	CASSPWDRANTEAFF	TGCGCCAGCAGCCCATGGGACAGGGCGAACACTGAAGCTTTCTTT
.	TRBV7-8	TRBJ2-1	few	CASSLEGVNEQFF	TGTGCCAGCAGCTTAGAAGGGGTCAATGAGCAGTTCTTC
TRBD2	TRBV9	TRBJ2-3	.	CASSAQLANTQYF	TGTGCCAGCAGCGCCCAACTAGCGAATACGCAGTATTTT
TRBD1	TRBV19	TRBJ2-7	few	CASSPGTGGAEQYF	TGTGCCAGTAGCCCCGGGACAGGGGGCGCCGAGCAGTACTTC
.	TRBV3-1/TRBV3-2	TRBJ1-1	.	CASSQTQGGTEAFF	TGTGCCAGCAGCCAGACGCAAGGGGGCACTGAAGCTTTCTTT
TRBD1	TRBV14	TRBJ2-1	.	CASSHAGGYNEQFF	TGTGCCAGCAGCCACGCAGGGGGTTACAATGAGCAGTTCTTC
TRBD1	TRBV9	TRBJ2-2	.	CASGTGGTGELFF	TGTGCCAGTGGGACAGGGGGCACCGGGGAGCTGTTTTTT
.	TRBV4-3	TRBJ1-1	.	CASSQDLSTDSVSGTEAFF	TGCGCCAGCAGCCAAGATTTGTCCACCGACAGCGTCTCGGGCACTGAAGCTTTCTTT
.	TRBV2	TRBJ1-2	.	CASSGGENYGYTF	TGTGCCAGCAGTGGGGGGGAAAACTATGGCTACACCTTC
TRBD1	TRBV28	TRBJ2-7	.	CASSPQGESYEQYF	TGTGCCAGCAGTCCACAGGGGGAATCCTACGAGCAGTACTTC
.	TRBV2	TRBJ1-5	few	CASSRIQGNQPQHF	TGTGCCAGCAGCCGAATACAGGGCAATCAGCCCCAGCATTTT
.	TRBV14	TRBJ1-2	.	CASSQQGNYGYTF	TGTGCCAGCAGCCAACAGGGGAATTATGGCTACACCTTC
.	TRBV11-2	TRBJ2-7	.	CASRGGGGPYEQYF	TGTGCCAGCAGGGGGGGCGGGGGTCCCTACGAGCAGTACTTC
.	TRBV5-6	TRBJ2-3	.	CASSRPGLEETQYF	TGTGCCAGCAGCCGGCCGGGATTGGAGGAAACGCAGTATTTT
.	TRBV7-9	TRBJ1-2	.	CASSVTVGYTF	TGTGCCAGCAGCGTGACTGTCGGCTACACCTTC
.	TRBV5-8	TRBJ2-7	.	CASSSSYEQYF	TGTGCCAGCTCTAGCTCCTACGAGCAGTACTTC
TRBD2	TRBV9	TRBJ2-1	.	CASSVEGLTYNEQFF	TGTGCCAGCAGCGTAGAGGGACTAACCTACAATGAGCAGTTCTTC
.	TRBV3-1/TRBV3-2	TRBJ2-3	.	CASSSGIAATTDTQYF	TGTGCCAGCAGCTCCGGGATAGCGGCCACCACAGATACGCAGTATTTT
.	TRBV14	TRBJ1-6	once	CASSQAASSPLHF	TGTGCCAGCAGCCAAGCCGCCAGTTCACCCCTCCACTTT
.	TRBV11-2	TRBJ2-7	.	CASSPWALNTEGGEQYF	TGTGCCAGCAGCCCATGGGCACTTAACACCGAGGGCGGCGAGCAGTACTTC